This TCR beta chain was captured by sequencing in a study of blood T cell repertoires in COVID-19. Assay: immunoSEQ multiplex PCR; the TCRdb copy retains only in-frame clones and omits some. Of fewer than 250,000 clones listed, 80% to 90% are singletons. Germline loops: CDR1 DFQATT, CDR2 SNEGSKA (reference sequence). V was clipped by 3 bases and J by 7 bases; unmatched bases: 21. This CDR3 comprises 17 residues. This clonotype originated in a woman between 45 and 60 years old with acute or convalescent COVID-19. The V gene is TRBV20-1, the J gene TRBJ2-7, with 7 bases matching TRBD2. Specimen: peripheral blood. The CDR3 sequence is CSASPRVGTTLTLEQYF. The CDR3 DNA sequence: TGCAGTGCTAGTCCTCGGGTGGGGACTACTCTCACCTTGGAGCAGTACTTC.